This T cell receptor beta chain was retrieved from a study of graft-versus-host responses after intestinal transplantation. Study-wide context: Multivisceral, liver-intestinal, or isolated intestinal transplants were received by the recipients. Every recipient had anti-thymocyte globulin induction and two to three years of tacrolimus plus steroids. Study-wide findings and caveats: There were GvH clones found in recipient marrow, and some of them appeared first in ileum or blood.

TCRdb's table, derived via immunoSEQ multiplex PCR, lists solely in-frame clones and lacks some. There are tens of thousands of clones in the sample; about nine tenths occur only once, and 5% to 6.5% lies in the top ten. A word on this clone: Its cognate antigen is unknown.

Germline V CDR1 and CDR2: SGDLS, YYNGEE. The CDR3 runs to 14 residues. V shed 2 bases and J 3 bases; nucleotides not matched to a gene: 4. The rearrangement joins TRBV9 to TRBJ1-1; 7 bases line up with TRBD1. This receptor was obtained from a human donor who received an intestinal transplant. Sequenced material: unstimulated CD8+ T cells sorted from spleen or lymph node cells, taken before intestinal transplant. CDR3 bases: TGTGCCAGCAGCGTCGGGACAGCATACACTGAAGCTTTCTTT. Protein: CASSVGTAYTEAFF.